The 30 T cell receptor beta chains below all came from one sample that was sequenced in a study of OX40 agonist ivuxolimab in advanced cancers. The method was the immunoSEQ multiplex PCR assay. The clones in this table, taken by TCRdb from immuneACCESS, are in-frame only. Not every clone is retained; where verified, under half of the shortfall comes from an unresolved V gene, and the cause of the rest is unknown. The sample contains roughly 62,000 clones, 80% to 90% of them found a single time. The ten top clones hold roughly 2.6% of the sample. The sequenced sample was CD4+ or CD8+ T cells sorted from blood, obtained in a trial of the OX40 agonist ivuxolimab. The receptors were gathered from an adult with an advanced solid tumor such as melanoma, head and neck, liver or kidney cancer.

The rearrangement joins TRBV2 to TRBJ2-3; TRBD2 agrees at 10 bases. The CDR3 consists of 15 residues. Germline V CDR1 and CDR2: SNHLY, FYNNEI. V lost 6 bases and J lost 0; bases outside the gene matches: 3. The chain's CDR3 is CASRVAGGSTDTQYF. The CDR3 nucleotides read TGTGCCAGCAGGGTAGCGGGGGGTAGCACAGATACGCAGTATTTT.

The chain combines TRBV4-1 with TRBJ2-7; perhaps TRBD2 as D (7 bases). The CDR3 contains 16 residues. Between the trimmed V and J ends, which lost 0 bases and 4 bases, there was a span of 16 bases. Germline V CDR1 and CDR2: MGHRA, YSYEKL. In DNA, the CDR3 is TGCGCCAGCAGCCAAGATCTAGGGGGGGCCTTTTACGAGCAGTACTTC. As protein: CASSQDLGGAFYEQYF.

CDR3 loop: CASSKDRGGNQPQHF. The CDR3 nucleotides are TGTGCCAGTAGTAAAGACAGGGGCGGCAATCAGCCCCAGCATTTT. The chain carries TRBV19 and TRBJ1-5; 8 bases fit TRBD1. CDR3 length equals 15 residues. Germline trimming cut 4 bases from V and 2 bases from J; bases unmatched to any gene: 4. The V gene's germline CDR1 is LNHDA and CDR2 SQIVND (reference sequence).

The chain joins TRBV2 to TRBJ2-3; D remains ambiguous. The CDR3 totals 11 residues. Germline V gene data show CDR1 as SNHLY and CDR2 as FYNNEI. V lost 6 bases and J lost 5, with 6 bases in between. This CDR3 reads CASRIQDTQYF. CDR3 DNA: TGTGCCAGCAGGATTCAAGATACGCAGTATTTT. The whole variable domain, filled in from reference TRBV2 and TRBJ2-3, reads EPEVTQTPSHQVTQMGQEVILRCVPISNHLYFYWYRQILGQKVEFLVSFYNNEISEKSEIFDDQFSVERPDGSNFTLKIRSTKLEDSAMYFCASRIQDTQYFGPGTRLTVL.

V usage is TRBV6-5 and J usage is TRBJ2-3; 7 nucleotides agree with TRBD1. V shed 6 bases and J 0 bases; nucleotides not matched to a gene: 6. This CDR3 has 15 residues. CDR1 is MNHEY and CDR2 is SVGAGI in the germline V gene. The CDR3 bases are TGTGCCAGCAGGCCGGGACAGCTTAGCACAGATACGCAGTATTTT. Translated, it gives CASRPGQLSTDTQYF.

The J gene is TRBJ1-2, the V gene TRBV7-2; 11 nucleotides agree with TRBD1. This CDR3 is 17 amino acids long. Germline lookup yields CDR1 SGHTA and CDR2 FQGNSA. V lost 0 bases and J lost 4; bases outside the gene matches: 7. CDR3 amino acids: CASSLALLGTGGYGYTF. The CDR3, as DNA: TGTGCCAGCAGCTTAGCTTTATTGGGGACAGGGGGCTATGGCTACACCTTC.

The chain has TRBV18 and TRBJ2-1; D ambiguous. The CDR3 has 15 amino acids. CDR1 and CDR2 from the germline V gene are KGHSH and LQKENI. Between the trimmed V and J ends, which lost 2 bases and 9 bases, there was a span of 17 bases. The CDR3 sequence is CASSPTTVVGSEQFF. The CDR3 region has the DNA TGTGCCAGCTCACCAACGACGGTGGTGGGGTCTGAGCAGTTCTTC.

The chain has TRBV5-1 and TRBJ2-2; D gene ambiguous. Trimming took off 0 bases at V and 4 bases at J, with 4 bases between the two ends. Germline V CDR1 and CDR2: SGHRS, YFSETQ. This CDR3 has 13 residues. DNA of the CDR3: TGCGCCAGCAGCTTGGGCAGCACCGGGGAGCTGTTTTTT. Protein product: CASSLGSTGELFF.

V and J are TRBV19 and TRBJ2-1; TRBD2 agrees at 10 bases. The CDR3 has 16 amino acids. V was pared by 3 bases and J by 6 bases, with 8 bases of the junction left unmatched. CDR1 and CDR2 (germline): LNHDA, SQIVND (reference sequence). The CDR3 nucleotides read TGTGCCAGTAGTATTCGCGGGACTAGCGCTCCCAATGAGCAGTTCTTC. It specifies CASSIRGTSAPNEQFF.

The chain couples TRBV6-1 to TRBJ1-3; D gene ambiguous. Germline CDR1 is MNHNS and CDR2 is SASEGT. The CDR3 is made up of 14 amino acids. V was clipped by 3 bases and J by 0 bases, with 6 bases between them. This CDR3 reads CASSEAVSGNTIYF. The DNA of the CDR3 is TGTGCCAGCAGTGAGGCGGTCTCTGGAAACACCATATATTTT.

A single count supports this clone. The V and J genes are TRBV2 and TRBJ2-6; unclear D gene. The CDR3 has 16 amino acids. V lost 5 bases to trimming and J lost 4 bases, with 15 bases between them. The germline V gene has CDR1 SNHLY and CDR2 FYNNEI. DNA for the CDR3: TGTGCCAGCAGTCTTAGACACGGCTCCGGGGCCAACGTCCTGACTTTC. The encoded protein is CASSLRHGSGANVLTF.

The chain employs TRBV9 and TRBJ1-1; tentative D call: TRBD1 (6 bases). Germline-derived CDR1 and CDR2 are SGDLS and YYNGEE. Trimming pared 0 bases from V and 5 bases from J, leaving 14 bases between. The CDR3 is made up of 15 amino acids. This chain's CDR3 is CASSVDRESRTEAFF. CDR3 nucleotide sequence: TGTGCCAGCAGCGTAGACAGGGAATCTAGAACTGAAGCTTTCTTT.

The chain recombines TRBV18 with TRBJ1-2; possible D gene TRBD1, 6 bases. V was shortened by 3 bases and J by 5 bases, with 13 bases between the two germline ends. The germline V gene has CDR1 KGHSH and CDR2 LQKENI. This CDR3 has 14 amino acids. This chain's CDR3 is CASSPEGGGYGYTF. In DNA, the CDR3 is TGTGCCAGCTCACCCGAAGGGGGGGGATATGGCTACACCTTC.

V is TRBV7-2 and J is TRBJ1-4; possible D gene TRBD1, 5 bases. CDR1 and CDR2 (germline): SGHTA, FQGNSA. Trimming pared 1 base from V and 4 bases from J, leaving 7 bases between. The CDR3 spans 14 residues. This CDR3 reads CASSLGGVNEKLFF. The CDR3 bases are TGTGCCAGCAGCTTAGGGGGGGTTAATGAAAAACTGTTTTTT.

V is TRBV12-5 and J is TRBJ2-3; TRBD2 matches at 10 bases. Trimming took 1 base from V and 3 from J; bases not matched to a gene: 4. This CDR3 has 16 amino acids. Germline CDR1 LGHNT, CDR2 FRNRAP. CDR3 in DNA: TGTGCTAGTGGTTTGGCCCCGGGACTAGCGACAGATACGCAGTATTTT. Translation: CASGLAPGLATDTQYF.

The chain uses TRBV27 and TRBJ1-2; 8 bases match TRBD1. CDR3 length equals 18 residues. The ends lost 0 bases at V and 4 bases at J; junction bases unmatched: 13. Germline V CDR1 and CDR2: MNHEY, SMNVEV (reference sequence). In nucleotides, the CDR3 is TGTGCCAGCAGTTTATCACCCCCGGGACAGGCGTACCCCTATGGCTACACCTTC. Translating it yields CASSLSPPGQAYPYGYTF.

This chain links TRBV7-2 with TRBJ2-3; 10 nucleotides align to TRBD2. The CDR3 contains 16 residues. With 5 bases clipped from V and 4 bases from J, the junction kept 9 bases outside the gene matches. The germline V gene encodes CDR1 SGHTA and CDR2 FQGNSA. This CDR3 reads CASSARAGGYADTQYF. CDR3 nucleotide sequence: TGTGCCAGCAGCGCCCGAGCGGGGGGGTACGCAGATACGCAGTATTTT.

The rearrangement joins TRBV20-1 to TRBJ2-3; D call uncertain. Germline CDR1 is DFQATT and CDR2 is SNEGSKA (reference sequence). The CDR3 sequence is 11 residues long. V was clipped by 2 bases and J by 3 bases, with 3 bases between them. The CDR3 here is CSARQTDTQYF. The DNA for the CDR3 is TGCAGTGCTAGACAAACAGATACGCAGTATTTT.

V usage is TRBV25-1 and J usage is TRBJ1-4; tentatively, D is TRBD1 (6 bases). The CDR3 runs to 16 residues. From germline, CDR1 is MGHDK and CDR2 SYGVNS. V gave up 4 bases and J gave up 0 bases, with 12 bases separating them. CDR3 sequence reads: CASSAGQLATNEKLFF. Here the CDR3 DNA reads TGTGCCAGCAGTGCCGGACAGCTCGCAACTAATGAAAAACTGTTTTTT.

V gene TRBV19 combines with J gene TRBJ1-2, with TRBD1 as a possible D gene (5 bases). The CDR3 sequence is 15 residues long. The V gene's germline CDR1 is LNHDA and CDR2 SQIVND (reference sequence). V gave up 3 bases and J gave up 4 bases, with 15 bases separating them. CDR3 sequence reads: CASSMTGTGGYGYTF. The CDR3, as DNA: TGTGCCAGTAGTATGACGGGGACCGGCGGCTATGGCTACACCTTC.

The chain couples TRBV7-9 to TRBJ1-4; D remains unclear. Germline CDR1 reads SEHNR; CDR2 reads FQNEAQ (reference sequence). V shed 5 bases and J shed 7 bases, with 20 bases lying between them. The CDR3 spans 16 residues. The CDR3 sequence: CASSPTLGGLIEKLFF. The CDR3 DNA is TGTGCCAGCAGCCCGACTTTGGGAGGATTGATTGAAAAACTGTTTTTT.

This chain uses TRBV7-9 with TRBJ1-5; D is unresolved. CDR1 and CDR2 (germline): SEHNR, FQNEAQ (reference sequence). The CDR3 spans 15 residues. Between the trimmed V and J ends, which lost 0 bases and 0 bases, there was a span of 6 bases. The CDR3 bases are TGTGCCAGCAGCTTAGCGTTGGGTAGCAATCAGCCCCAGCATTTT. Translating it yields CASSLALGSNQPQHF.

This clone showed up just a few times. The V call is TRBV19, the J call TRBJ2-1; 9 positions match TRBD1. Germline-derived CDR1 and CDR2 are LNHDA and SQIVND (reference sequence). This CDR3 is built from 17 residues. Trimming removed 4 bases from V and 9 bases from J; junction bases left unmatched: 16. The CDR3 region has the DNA TGTGCCAGTAGTAGGGCTGGGACAGGGTCCTCTACTCTTGAGCAGTTCTTC. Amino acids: CASSRAGTGSSTLEQFF.

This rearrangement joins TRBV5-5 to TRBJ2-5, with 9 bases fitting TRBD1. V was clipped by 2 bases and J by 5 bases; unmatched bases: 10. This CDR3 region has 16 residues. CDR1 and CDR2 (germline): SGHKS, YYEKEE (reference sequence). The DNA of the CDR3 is TGTGCCAGCAGCTTCGGGACAGGGCCTGCGTTCGAGACCCAGTACTTC. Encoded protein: CASSFGTGPAFETQYF.

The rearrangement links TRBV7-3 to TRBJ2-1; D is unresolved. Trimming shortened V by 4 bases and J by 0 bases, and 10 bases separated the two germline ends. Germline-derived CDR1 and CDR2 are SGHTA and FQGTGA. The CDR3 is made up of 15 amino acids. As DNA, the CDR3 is TGTGCCAGCAGCTCGGGTTCCAGCTCCTACAATGAGCAGTTCTTC. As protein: CASSSGSSSYNEQFF.

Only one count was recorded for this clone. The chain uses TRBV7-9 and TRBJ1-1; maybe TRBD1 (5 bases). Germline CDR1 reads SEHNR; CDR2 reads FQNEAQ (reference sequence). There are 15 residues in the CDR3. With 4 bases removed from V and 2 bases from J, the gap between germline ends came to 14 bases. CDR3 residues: CASSSLDRLNTEAFF. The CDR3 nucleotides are TGTGCCAGCAGCTCATTAGACAGACTCAACACTGAAGCTTTCTTT.

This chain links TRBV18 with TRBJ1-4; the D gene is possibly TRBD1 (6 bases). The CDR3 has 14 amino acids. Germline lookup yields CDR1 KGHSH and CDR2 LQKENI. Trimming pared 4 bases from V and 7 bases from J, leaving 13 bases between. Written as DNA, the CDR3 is TGTGCCAGCTCACTAGCCCAGGGGCGTGAAAAACTGTTTTTT. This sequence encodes CASSLAQGREKLFF.

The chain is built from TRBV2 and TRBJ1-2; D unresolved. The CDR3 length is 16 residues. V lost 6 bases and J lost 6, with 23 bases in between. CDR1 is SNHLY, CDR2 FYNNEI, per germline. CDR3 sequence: CASRENPGSRGDGYTF. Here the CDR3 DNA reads TGTGCCAGCAGGGAAAATCCGGGATCCCGGGGAGATGGCTACACCTTC.

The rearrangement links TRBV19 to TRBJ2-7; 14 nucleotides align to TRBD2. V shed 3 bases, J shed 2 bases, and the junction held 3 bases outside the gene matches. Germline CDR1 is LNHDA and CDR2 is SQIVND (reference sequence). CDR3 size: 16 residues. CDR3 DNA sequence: TGTGCCAGTAGTATTAGGACTAGCGGGGGGACCTACGAGCAGTACTTC. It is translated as CASSIRTSGGTYEQYF.

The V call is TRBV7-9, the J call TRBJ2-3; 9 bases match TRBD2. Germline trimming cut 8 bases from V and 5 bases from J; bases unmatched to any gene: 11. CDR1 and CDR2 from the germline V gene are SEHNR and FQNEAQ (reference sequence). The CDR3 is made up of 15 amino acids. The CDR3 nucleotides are TGTGCCAGCCTCCTTGGCGGGGGGGCCGGAGATACGCAGTATTTT. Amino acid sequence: CASLLGGGAGDTQYF.